A single sample gave rise to the 25 T cell receptor beta chains below, sequenced in a study of T cell repertoires in cytomegalovirus infection. These receptors are not linked to any known antigen. TCRdb itself ran the reads through MiXCR, one entry per CDR3 protein. The table has 800,000 to 950,000 distinct CDR3 sequences, 30% to 35% seen once. The sample here was cultured CD8+ T cells from PBMCs, taken from culture after CMV antigen stimulation. These receptors all come from a human donor in good health (CMV status not recorded). Some clones in this sample may be carry-over from other donors' samples.

This clonotype was detected a few times. The genes are TRBV19 and TRBJ2-5; TRBD2 agrees at 7 bases. The CDR3 is 13 amino acids. CDR1 and CDR2 from the germline V gene are LNHDA and SQIVND (reference sequence). V was pared by 2 bases and J by 7 bases, with 4 bases of the junction left unmatched. The CDR3 region is CASSIPAGVTQYF. CDR3 DNA sequence: TGTGCCAGTAGTATACCGGCGGGGGTGACCCAGTACTTC.

This sequence joins TRBV9 and TRBJ2-3; 15 bases match TRBD2. V lost 4 bases, J lost 2 bases, and 5 bases stayed unmatched. Per the germline V gene, CDR1 is SGDLS and CDR2 is YYNGEE. The CDR3 loop spans 17 amino acids. This chain's CDR3 is CASSYGLAGGATDTQYF. The CDR3, as DNA: TGTGCCAGCAGCTATGGACTAGCGGGGGGGGCCACAGATACGCAGTATTTT.

At least ten counts were recorded for this clonotype. The rearrangement links TRBV12-3 or TRBV12-4 to TRBJ2-1; D gene ambiguous. Trimming removed 8 bases from V and 2 bases from J, with 4 bases in between. The CDR3 has 11 residues. In DNA, the CDR3 is TGTGCCAGCCCACCCTACAATGAGCAGTTCTTC. The encoded protein is CASPPYNEQFF.

V and J are TRBV20-1 and TRBJ1-2; D is unclear. The CDR3 runs to 10 residues. Per germline, CDR1 DFQATT and CDR2 SNEGSKA (reference sequence). The germline V and J ends were trimmed by 6 bases and 8 bases, with 10 bases remaining between them. The chain's CDR3 is CSAPYGGYTF. CDR3 DNA: TGCAGTGCACCCTACGGGGGCTACACCTTC.

A word on this clonotype: This sequence may be a read error, since a much larger clone differs from it by one base. This chain connects TRBV6-2 or TRBV6-3 to TRBJ2-7, with D unresolved. Trimming stripped 2 bases from V and 4 bases from J, with 6 bases between. Germline CDR1 and CDR2: MNHEY and SVGEGT. The CDR3 totals 12 residues. In nucleotides, the CDR3 is TGTGCCAGCAGTTACGGAATTTACGAGCAGTACGTC. Translated, it gives CASSYGIYEQYV.

This clonotype showed up many times. The V call is TRBV7-9, the J call TRBJ1-1; 10 positions match TRBD1. The CDR3 is made up of 15 amino acids. After removal of 5 bases from V and 2 bases from J, the junction contained 5 bases not matched to a gene. CDR1 and CDR2 from the germline V gene are SEHNR and FQNEAQ (reference sequence). The CDR3 is CASSARDRGNTEAFF. The DNA for the CDR3 is TGTGCCAGCAGCGCACGGGACAGGGGCAACACTGAAGCTTTCTTT.

The chain joins TRBV28 to TRBJ1-4, with a tentative D call TRBD1 (5 bases). Trimming shortened V by 3 bases and J by 8 bases, and 16 bases separated the two germline ends. The germline CDR1 and CDR2 sequences are MDHEN and SYDVKM. The CDR3 is made up of 15 amino acids. The CDR3 bases are TGTGCCAGCAGTTTGGGGGGACGGAGAGGGGAAAAACTGTTTTTT. Its protein is CASSLGGRRGEKLFF.

Regarding this clonotype: The junction departs from germline at one end; a sequencing error may be responsible. The chain carries TRBV9 and TRBJ1-2, with D unclear. The length of the CDR3 is 14 residues. Germline V lookup: CDR1 SGDLS, CDR2 YYNGEE. CDR3 residues: CASTVGSTNYGYTF. The CDR3 nucleotides read TGTGCCAGCACCGTAGGCAGTACTAACTATGGCTACACCTTC.

The V call is TRBV27, the J call TRBJ2-3; tentatively, D is TRBD1 (6 bases). This CDR3 contains 15 residues. Germline CDR1 and CDR2: MNHEY and SMNVEV (reference sequence). V was cut by 5 bases and J by 0 bases, with 12 bases left in between. CDR3 coding DNA: TGTGCCAGCAGTCAGGGGTGGGTTAGCACAGATACGCAGTATTTT. The encoded protein is CASSQGWVSTDTQYF.

This clonotype was seen more than once but under ten times. This rearrangement joins TRBV23-1 to TRBJ2-3, with D perhaps TRBD1 (7 bases). TRBV23-1 is an ORF; its function is uncertain. V was clipped by 0 bases and J by 9 bases, with 19 bases between them. The CDR3 totals 16 residues. The CDR3 region is CASSQSRRQGGQTQYF. The CDR3, as DNA: TGCGCCAGCAGTCAATCAAGAAGACAGGGAGGTCAAACGCAGTATTTT.

This chain joins TRBV4-1 and TRBJ1-2, with D unresolved. The CDR3 consists of 16 residues. Germline CDR1 is MGHRA and CDR2 is YSYEKL. V lost 0 bases, J lost 2 bases, and 13 bases lay in between. This CDR3 is CASSQDHLGGNYGYTF. In DNA, the CDR3 is TGCGCCAGCAGCCAAGATCATTTAGGAGGGAACTATGGCTACACCTTC.

This clonotype was recorded once. The chain employs TRBV6-1 and TRBJ2-3; possible D gene TRBD1, 6 bases. Trimming took off 4 bases at V and 2 bases at J, with 13 bases between the two ends. CDR3 size: 15 residues. Germline values: CDR1 MNHNS, CDR2 SASEGT. CDR3 sequence: CASSGYREFTDTQYF. CDR3 coding DNA: TGTGCCAGCAGTGGGTACAGGGAATTCACAGATACGCAGTATTTT.

The chain recombines TRBV7-9 with TRBJ1-1; TRBD1 might be the D (5 bases). With 6 bases removed from V and 5 bases from J, the gap between germline ends came to 10 bases. This CDR3 is built from 12 residues. CDR1 is SEHNR, CDR2 FQNEAQ, per germline (reference sequence). CDR3 sequence (DNA): TGTGCCAGCAGTCACAGGTATACTGAAGCTTTCTTT. Protein sequence: CASSHRYTEAFF.

This clonotype occurred a few times. The V gene is TRBV6-2 or TRBV6-3, the J gene TRBJ2-7; 8 bases fit TRBD1. There are 16 residues in the CDR3. The J segment lost 3 bases and the V segment lost 6 bases, leaving 13 bases of the junction unmatched. Germline CDR1 is MNHEY and CDR2 is SVGEGT. The CDR3 nucleotides read TGTGCCAGCAGCCCGACAGGGGCTGCGGTTTTCTACGAGCAGTACGTC. Its translation: CASSPTGAAVFYEQYV.

This rearrangement joins TRBV28 to TRBJ1-1, with D uncertain. The CDR3 is 16 amino acids. The V gene lost 3 bases and the J gene lost 3 bases, with 17 bases spanning the gap. Per the germline V gene, CDR1 is MDHEN and CDR2 is SYDVKM. CDR3 DNA sequence: TGTGCCAGCAGTTTGTGGACCCCTCCCTACTACACTGAAGCTTTCTTT. This encodes CASSLWTPPYYTEAFF.

This clonotype was observed a handful of times. The chain uses TRBV9 and TRBJ2-1, with D possibly being TRBD2 (8 bases). Deletions cut 5 bases from V and 0 bases from J, with 21 bases between. The germline gives CDR1 SGDLS, CDR2 YYNGEE. CDR3 length: 18 amino acids. Here the CDR3 DNA reads TGTGCCAGCAGTGACTCCGTCGGGGGGGACAGCTCCTACAATGAGCAGTTCTTC. Amino acids: CASSDSVGGDSSYNEQFF.

In this sample, this clonotype turned up a few times. The chain carries TRBV12-3 or TRBV12-4 and TRBJ1-2; 10 nucleotides agree with TRBD1. The CDR3 spans 16 residues. J was trimmed by 2 bases and V by 5 bases; bases with no gene match: 8. The CDR3 loop reads CASSDTRTGGNYGYTF. Written as DNA, the CDR3 is TGTGCCAGCAGTGATACCAGGACAGGGGGGAACTATGGCTACACCTTC.

The rearrangement links TRBV6-1 to TRBJ1-5; D is uncertain. The CDR3 loop spans 13 amino acids. Trimming took off 1 base at V and 4 bases at J, with 5 bases between the two ends. CDR1 MNHNS and CDR2 SASEGT come from the germline V gene. DNA for the CDR3: TGTGCCAGCAGTGAAGTAGTGAATCAGCCCCAGCATTTT. It encodes CASSEVVNQPQHF.

With regard to this clonotype: This could be a read error, since a much larger clone is one nucleotide away. The genes are TRBV7-2 and TRBJ1-1; D uncertain. Germline assignment: CDR1 SGHTA and CDR2 FQGNSA. The CDR3 covers 15 residues. The CDR3 nucleotides read TGTGCCAACAGCTTAGAGACCGCGTTGAACGCTGAAGCTTTCTTT. Translating gives CANSLETALNAEAFF. Variable domain in full (rest from reference TRBV7-2 and TRBJ1-1): GAGVSQSPSNKVTEKGKDVELRCDPISGHTALYWYRQSLGQGLEFLIYFQGNSAPDKSGLPSDRFSAERTGGSVSTLTIQRTQQEDSAVYLCANSLETALNAEAFFGQGTRLTVV.

This rearrangement joins TRBV4-1 to TRBJ2-3; possible D gene TRBD2, 6 bases. There are 15 residues in the CDR3. In germline, CDR1 is MGHRA, CDR2 YSYEKL. V was shortened by 4 bases and J by 6 bases, with 17 bases between the two germline ends. The CDR3 sequence: CASSPKGGEADTQYF. The CDR3 DNA reads as TGCGCCAGCAGCCCTAAAGGCGGGGAGGCGGATACGCAGTATTTT.

On this clonotype: Germline is not matched at one junction end, which may reflect a read error. This chain joins TRBV6-5 and TRBJ2-2; tentative D call: TRBD2 (5 bases). The CDR3 is 15 amino acids. Germline V gene lookup returns CDR1 MNHEY and CDR2 SVGAGI. The CDR3 bases are TGTGCCAGCAGTTTACGGATCGCGAACACCGGGGAGCTGTTGTTT. This codes for CASSLRIANTGELLF.

V and J are TRBV6-1 and TRBJ2-7; D ambiguous. This CDR3 spans 12 amino acids. V lost 1 base and J 5 bases, leaving 6 bases between the germline ends. The germline V gene has CDR1 MNHNS and CDR2 SASEGT. The CDR3 DNA reads as TGTGCCAGCAGTGAAGTCCCAAACGAGCAGTACTTC. Protein sequence: CASSEVPNEQYF.

The chain has TRBV27 and TRBJ1-2, with D hard to call. This CDR3 is 13 amino acids long. Germline V gene sequence: CDR1 MNHEY, CDR2 SMNVEV (reference sequence). With 5 bases removed from V and 8 bases from J, the gap between germline ends came to 15 bases. DNA of the CDR3: TGTGCCAGCAGTCCCGGACTCTCAAGAGGCTACACCTTC. This gives the protein CASSPGLSRGYTF.

V and J are TRBV12-3 or TRBV12-4 and TRBJ1-2; 8 bases map to TRBD1. The CDR3 consists of 14 residues. With 7 bases clipped from V and 3 bases from J, the junction kept 7 bases outside the gene matches. The CDR3 loop reads CASTKAGGHYGYTF. CDR3 bases: TGTGCCAGCACCAAGGCAGGGGGCCACTATGGCTACACCTTC.

This clonotype showed up many times. V and J are TRBV7-6 and TRBJ2-1, with a possible D match to TRBD1 (5 bases). The V gene lost 5 bases and the J gene lost 2 bases, with 16 bases spanning the gap. CDR1 is SGHVS, CDR2 FNYEAQ, per germline. The CDR3 sequence is 16 residues long. CDR3 sequence: CASSPSHIGAYNEQFF. CDR3 nucleotide sequence: TGTGCCAGCAGCCCCAGCCATATAGGGGCCTACAATGAGCAGTTCTTC.